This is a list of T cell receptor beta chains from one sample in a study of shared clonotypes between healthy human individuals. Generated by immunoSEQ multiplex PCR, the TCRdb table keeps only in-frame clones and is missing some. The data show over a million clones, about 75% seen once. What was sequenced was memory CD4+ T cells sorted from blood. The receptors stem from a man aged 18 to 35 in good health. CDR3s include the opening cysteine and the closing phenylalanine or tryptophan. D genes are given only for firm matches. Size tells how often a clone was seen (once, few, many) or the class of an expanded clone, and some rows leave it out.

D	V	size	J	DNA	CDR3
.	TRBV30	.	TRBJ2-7	TGTGCCTGGAGCGTAGGAGGCTCCTACGAGCAGTACTTC	CAWSVGGSYEQYF
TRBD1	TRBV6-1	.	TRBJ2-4	TGTGCCAGCACAGAAACAGGGGGCATAAACATTCAGTACTTC	CASTETGGINIQYF
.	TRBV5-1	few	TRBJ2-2	TGCGCCAGTAAAAAGGGTACAGGCACCGGGGAGCTGTTTTTT	CASKKGTGTGELFF
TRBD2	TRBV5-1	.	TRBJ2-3	TGCGCCAGCAGCGGACTAGCGGGGGGGAGCACAGATACGCAGTATTTT	CASSGLAGGSTDTQYF
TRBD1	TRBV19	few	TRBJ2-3	TGTGCCAGTAGCACGGGACAGGGAGATACGCAGTATTTT	CASSTGQGDTQYF
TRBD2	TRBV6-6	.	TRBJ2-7	TGTGCCAGCACTAGCGGGGGGGAGTACGAGCAGTACTTC	CASTSGGEYEQYF
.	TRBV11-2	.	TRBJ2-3	TGTGCCAGCAGCCGTCGAGGATCGATCACAGATACGCAGTATTTT	CASSRRGSITDTQYF
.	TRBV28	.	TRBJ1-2	TGTGCCATTACAGGTGGGGCACCGAACTATGGCTACACCTTC	CAITGGAPNYGYTF
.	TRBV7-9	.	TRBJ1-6	TGTGCCAGCAGCCCCACGGGTTGGGATTCACCCCTCCACTTT	CASSPTGWDSPLHF
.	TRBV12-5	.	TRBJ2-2	TGTGCTAGTTATGAACCGGGACATCGCAACACCGGGGAGCTGTTTTTT	CASYEPGHRNTGELFF
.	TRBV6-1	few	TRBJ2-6	TGTGCCAGCAGGCCTGAAGGGTCTGGGGCCAACGTCCTGACTTTC	CASRPEGSGANVLTF
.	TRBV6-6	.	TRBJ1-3	TGTGCCAGCAGTCCGGGACGAGCGCAGGGAAACACCATATATTTT	CASSPGRAQGNTIYF
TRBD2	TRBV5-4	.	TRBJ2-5	TGTGCCAGCATGACTAGCGGGAGTGGACAGACCCAGTACTTC	CASMTSGSGQTQYF
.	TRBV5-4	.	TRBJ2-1	TGTGCCAGCAGCCCCCAGAGCAGAAGCGGTAGCTCCTACAATGAGCAGTTCTTC	CASSPQSRSGSSYNEQFF
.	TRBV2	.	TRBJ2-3	TGTGCCAGCAGTGAACCAGACGGGGGTACGCAGTATTTT	CASSEPDGGTQYF
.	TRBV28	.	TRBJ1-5	TGTGCCAGCAGTTCCCCGACAGCCAGAAATCAGCCCCAGCATTTT	CASSSPTARNQPQHF
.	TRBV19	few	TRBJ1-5	TGTGCCAGTAGTAAAGGGGGATATAGCAATCAGCCCCAGCATTTT	CASSKGGYSNQPQHF